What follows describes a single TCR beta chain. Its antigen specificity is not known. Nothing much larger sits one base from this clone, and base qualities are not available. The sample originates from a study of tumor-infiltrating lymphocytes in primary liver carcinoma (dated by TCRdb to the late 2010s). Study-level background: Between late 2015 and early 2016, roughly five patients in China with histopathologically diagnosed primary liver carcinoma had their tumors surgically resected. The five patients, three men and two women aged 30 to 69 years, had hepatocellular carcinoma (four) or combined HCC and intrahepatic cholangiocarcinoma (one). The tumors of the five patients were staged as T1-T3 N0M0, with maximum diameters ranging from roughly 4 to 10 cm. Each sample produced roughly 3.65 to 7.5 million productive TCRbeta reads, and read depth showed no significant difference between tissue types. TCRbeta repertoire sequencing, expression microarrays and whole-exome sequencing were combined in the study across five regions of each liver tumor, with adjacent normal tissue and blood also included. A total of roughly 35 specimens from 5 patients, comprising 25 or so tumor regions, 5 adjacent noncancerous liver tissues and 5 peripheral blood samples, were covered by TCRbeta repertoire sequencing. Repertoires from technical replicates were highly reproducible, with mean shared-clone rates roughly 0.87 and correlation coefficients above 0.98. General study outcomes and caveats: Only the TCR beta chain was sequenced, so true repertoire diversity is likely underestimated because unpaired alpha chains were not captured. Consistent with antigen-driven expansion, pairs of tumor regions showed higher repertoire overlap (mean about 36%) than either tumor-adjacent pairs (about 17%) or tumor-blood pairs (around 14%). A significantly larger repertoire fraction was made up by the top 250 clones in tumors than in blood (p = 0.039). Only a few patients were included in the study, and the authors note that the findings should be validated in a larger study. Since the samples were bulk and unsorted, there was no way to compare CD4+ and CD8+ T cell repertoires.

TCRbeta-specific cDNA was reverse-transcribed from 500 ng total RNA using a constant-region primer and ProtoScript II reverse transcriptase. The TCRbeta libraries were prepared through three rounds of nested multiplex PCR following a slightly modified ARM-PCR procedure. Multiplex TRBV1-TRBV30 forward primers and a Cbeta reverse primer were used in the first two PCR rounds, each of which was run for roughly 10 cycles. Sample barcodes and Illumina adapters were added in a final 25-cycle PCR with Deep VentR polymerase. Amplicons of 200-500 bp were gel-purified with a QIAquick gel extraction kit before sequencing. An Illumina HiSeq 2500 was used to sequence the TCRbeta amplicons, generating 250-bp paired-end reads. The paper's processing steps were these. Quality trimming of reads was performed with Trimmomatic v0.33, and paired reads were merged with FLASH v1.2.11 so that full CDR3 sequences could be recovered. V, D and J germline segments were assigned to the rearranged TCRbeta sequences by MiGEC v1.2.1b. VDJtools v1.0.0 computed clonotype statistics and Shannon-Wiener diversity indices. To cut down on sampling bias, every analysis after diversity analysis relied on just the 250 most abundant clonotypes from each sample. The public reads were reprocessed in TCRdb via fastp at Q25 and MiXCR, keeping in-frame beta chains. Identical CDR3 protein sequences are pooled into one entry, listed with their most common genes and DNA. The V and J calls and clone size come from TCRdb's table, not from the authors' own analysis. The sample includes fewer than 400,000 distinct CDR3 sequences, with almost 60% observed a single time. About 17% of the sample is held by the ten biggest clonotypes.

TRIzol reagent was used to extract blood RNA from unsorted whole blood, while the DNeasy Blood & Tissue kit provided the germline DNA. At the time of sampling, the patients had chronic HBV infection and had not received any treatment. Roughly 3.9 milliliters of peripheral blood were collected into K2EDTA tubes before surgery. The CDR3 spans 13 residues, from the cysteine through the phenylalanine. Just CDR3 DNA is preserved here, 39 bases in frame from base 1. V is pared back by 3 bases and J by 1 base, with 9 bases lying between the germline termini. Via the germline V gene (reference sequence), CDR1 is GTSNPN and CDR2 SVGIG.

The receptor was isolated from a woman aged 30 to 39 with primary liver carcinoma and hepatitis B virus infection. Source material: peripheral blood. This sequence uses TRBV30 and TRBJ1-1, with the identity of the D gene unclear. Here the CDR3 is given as CAWREGPNTEAFF. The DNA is TGTGCCTGGAGAGAGGGTCCGAACACTGAAGCTTTCTTT.